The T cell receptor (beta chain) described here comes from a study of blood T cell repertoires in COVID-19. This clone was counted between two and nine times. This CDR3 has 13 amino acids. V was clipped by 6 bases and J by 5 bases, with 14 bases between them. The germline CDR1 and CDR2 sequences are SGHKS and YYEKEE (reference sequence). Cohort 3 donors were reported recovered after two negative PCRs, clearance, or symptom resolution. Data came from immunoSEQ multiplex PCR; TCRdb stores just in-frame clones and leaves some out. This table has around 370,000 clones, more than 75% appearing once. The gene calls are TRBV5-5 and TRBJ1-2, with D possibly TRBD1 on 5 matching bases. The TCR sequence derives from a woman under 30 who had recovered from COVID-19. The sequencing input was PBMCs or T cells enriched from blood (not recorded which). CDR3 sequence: CASTTGGGYGYTF. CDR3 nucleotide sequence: TGTGCCAGCACCACTGGGGGAGGGTATGGCTACACCTTC. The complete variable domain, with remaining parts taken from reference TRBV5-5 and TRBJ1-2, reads DAGVTQSPTHLIKTRGQQVTLRCSPISGHKSVSWYQQVLGQGPQFIFQYYEKEERGRGNFPDRFSARQFPNYSSELNVNALLLGDSALYLCASTTGGGYGYTFGSGTRLTVV.